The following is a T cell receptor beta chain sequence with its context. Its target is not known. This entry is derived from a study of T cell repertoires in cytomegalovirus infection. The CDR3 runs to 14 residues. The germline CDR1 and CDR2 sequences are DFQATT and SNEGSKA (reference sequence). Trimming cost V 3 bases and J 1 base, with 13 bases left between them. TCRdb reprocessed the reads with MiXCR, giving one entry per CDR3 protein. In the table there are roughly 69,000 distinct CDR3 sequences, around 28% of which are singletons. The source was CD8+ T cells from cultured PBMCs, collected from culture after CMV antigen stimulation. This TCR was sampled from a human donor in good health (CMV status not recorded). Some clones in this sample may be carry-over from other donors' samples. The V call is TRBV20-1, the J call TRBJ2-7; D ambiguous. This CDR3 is CSASPTERSYEQYF. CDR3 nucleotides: TGCAGTGCTAGTCCCACAGAACGATCCTACGAGCAGTACTTC.